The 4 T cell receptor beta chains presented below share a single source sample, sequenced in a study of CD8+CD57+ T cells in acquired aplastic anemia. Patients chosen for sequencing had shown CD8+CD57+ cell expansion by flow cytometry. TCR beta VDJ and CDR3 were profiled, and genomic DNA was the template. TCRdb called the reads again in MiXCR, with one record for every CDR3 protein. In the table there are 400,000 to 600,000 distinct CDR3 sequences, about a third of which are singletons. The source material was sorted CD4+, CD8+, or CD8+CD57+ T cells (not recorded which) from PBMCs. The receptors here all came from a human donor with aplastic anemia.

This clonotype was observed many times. The CDR3: CASSQGDNSPLHF. The CDR3 DNA follows: TGTGCCAGCAGTCAAGGGGATAATTCACCCCTCCACTTT. The chain is built from TRBV6-1 and TRBJ1-6, with TRBD1 as a possible D gene (5 bases). The CDR3 has 13 residues. V was shortened by 5 bases and J by 5 bases, with 7 bases between the two germline ends. Germline V lookup: CDR1 MNHNS, CDR2 SASEGT.

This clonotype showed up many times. CDR3 amino acids: CASSAVKAGANVLTF. The CDR3 nucleotides are TGTGCCAGCAGTGCCGTGAAAGCCGGGGCCAACGTCCTGACTTTC. The rearrangement links TRBV2 to TRBJ2-6; D gene ambiguous. V lost 4 bases to trimming and J lost 4 bases, with 11 bases between them. Germline values: CDR1 SNHLY, CDR2 FYNNEI. The CDR3 extends over 15 amino acids.

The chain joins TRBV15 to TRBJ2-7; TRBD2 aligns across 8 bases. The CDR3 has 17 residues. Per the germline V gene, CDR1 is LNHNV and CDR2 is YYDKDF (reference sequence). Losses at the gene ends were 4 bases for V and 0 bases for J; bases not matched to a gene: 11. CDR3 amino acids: CATSTHSGTRFSYEQYV. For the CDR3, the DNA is TGTGCCACCAGCACCCACTCCGGGACTAGATTCTCCTACGAGCAGTACGTC.

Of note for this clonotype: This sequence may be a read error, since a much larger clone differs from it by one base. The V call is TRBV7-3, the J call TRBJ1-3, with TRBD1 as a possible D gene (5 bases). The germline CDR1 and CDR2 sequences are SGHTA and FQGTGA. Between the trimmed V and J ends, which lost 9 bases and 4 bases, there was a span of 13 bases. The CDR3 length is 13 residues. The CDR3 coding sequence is TGTGCCAGGAGCCTGACAGAAGGAAACACCATATATTTT. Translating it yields CARSLTEGNTIYF.